This T cell receptor (beta chain) was retrieved from a study of T cell responses to AZD1222 COVID-19 vaccine. TCRdb keeps only in-frame clones here, not all; method: immunoSEQ multiplex PCR. This table has about 150,000 clones, under 95% appearing once. Regarding the study as a whole: Seropositive AZD1222 recipients at baseline numbered only 6 or 7. The study found Spike-specific TCR breadth and depth rose after two AZD1222 doses. Scientists sampled the repertoires only once the peak T cell response had passed. Donor demographics were predominantly white British with a female majority; clonal diversity may be underestimated.

This clone has more than one count but fewer than ten. Its target is not known. This specimen consisted of peripheral blood, obtained 28 days after the second AZD1222 dose. The clonotype originates from an adult who received the AZD1222 COVID-19 vaccine.

The DNA of the CDR3 is TGCGCCAGCAGCCAAGATTTACTAGCTCGGGAGCAGTTCTTC. This encodes CASSQDLLAREQFF. The V call is TRBV4-1, the J call TRBJ2-1; D perhaps matches TRBD2 (6 bases). V was trimmed by 0 bases and J by 10 bases, leaving 13 bases between them. The CDR3 covers 14 residues. Germline values: CDR1 MGHRA, CDR2 YSYEKL.